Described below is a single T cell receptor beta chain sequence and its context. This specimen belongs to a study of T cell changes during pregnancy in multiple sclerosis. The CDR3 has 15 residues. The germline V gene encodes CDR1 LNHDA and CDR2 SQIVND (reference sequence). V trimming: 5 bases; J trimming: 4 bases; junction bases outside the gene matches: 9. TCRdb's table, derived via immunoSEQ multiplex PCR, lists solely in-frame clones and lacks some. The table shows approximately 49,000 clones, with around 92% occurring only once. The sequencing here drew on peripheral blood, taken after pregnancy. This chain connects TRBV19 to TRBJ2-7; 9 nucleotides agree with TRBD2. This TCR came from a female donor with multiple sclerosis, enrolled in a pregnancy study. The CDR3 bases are TGTGCCAGTAGTCGGATCCCTAGCGGGGATTACGAGCAGTACTTC. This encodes CASSRIPSGDYEQYF.